This TCR beta chain was recorded in a study of T-cell memory formation after mild COVID-19. Study-wide context: TCR clusters largely stayed donor specific.

Whole-study findings and limits: Pre-infection memory held some responding clones, suggesting pre-existing cross-reactive T cells responded.

In its sample, this clonotype was seen a few times. The antigen is not known. Each CDR3 protein is one row after TCRdb ran MiXCR on the 5' RACE reads. The table shows roughly 200,000 distinct CDR3 sequences, with over 9% occurring only once. Germline assignment: CDR1 SQVTM and CDR2 ANQGSEA. The V end lost 8 bases, the J end lost 0 bases, and 10 bases lay between the germline ends. The CDR3 extends over 12 amino acids. The sequenced sample consisted of PBMCs or a T cell subset sorted from them (not recorded which). The receptor was isolated from a young man who had mild COVID-19 (a few samples of this study predate the infection). Cell type and time point are not known. The chain combines TRBV29-1 with TRBJ1-1, with D hard to call. The CDR3 region has the DNA TGCAGCCCCCTCCGGGTGAACACTGAAGCTTTCTTT. Translating it yields CSPLRVNTEAFF.